Following are 3 T cell receptor beta chains from one sample sequenced in a study of PD-1 blockade in mismatch repair-deficient tumors. The table came from immunoSEQ multiplex PCR; TCRdb's copy has only in-frame clones and leaves some out. Here the sample spans around 37,000 clones, around 80% being singletons. The source was PBMCs, collected 38 weeks after starting pembrolizumab. These receptors were taken from an adult with mismatch repair-deficient cancer.

This chain uses TRBV9 with TRBJ1-2, with D tentatively TRBD1 (5 bases). Germline V CDR1 and CDR2: SGDLS, YYNGEE. CDR3 length: 13 amino acids. Trimming removed 0 bases from V and 7 bases from J, with 10 bases in between. The CDR3 DNA reads TGTGCCAGCAGCGTAGGGGGGGTAGGTGGCTACACCTTC. As protein: CASSVGGVGGYTF.

The V call is TRBV11-2, the J call TRBJ2-2; 8 bases align to TRBD1. V lost 4 bases to trimming and J lost 3 bases; unmatched junction nucleotides: 4. This CDR3 spans 15 amino acids. Germline V lookup: CDR1 SGHAT, CDR2 FQNNGV. CDR3 DNA: TGTGCCAGCAGCTCCGGGACAGGCTACACCGGGGAGCTGTTTTTT. Protein sequence: CASSSGTGYTGELFF. Full variable domain (missing parts from reference TRBV11-2 and TRBJ2-2): EAGVAQSPRYKIIEKRQSVAFWCNPISGHATLYWYQQILGQGPKLLIQFQNNGVVDDSQLPKDRFSAERLKGVDSTLKIQPAKLEDSAVYLCASSSGTGYTGELFFGEGSRLTVL.

The chain is built from TRBV19 and TRBJ2-1, with 9 bases fitting TRBD2. The CDR3 is 17 amino acids. V lost 4 bases, J lost 0 bases, and 7 bases stayed unmatched. CDR1 is LNHDA, CDR2 SQIVND, per germline (reference sequence). The CDR3 nucleotides read TGTGCCAGTAGTACAAGACTAGCGGTCCGCTCCTACAATGAGCAGTTCTTC. Translation: CASSTRLAVRSYNEQFF.